This T cell receptor (beta chain) stems from a study of blood T cell repertoires in COVID-19. In the study overall: Specimens from acute and convalescent COVID-19 originated in the United States, Italy and Spain. T cells, B-cell-depleted T cells, or PBMCs provided the cDNA or gDNA that served as material.

Here immunoSEQ multiplex PCR was the method, and the copy in TCRdb shows in-frame clones only, minus some. The table records fewer than 400,000 clones, about 92% of them present only once. V trimming: 6 bases; J trimming: 5 bases; junction bases outside the gene matches: 13. Germline CDR1 reads ENHRY; CDR2 reads SYGVKD. The CDR3 is 17 amino acids. The cohort comprised adults aged about 18 to 100 years residing in about two dozen US areas. Participants had their cohort set by participant-reported clinical history. Sequenced material: PBMCs or T cells enriched from blood (not recorded which). The chain is built from TRBV10-3 and TRBJ2-1; 10 positions agree with TRBD2. The source is a woman between 25 and 40 years old who had recovered from COVID-19. The CDR3 here is CAISQNPGLAQNNEQFF. The CDR3 nucleotides read TGTGCCATCAGCCAAAATCCGGGACTAGCGCAGAACAATGAGCAGTTCTTC.